The T cell receptor (beta chain) under discussion was sequenced for a study of blood T cell repertoires in COVID-19. Original analysis: Reference gene primer amplification gave estimated nucleated cell counts. Profiled with immunoSEQ multiplex PCR; TCRdb holds only in-frame clones, not every one. D and trimming were read from the DNA, whereas the V and J calls and clone size are those reported in that table. Seen here are 250,000 to 350,000 clones, about 90% observed once, and the top ten hold under 3.5%. V was cut by 2 bases and J by 9 bases, with 10 bases left in between. This CDR3 contains 12 residues. From germline, CDR1 is MNHEY and CDR2 SVGAGI. The study drew participants aged about 18 to 95 years from 20 to 30 US areas. Participant reports of clinical history set cohort assignment. It was within 2 weeks before study entry that exposed participants met a COVID-19 case.

The rearrangement links TRBV6-5 to TRBJ1-2; D may be TRBD1 (6 bases). The TCR was taken from a woman aged 45-65 years who had been exposed to COVID-19. Sequenced material: PBMCs or T cells enriched from blood (not recorded which). CDR3: CASSYNRESYTF. The CDR3, as DNA: TGTGCCAGCAGTTACAACAGGGAGAGCTACACCTTC.